The present T cell receptor (beta chain) was sequenced within a study of response to subunit inactivated influenza vaccine. In the case of this clonotype: Its antigen is still unknown.

Study-level results: Authors suggested seasonal influenza vaccinations each recruit few new T cells.

J gave up 2 bases and V 3 bases, and 3 bases lay outside the gene matches. The CDR3 spans 14 residues. CDR1 and CDR2 (germline): LNHNV, YYDKDF (reference sequence). TCRdb reanalysed the RT-PCR reads using MiXCR and keeps one entry per CDR3 protein. The table records approximately 300,000 distinct CDR3 sequences, roughly 22% of them present only once. The chain recombines TRBV15 with TRBJ1-1; the match to TRBD1 covers 7 bases. This TCR came from a man between 50 and 75 years old who received an inactivated influenza vaccine. This specimen consisted of PBMCs from blood, obtained about 20 months after vaccination. The CDR3 is CATSRDRKNTEAFF. In nucleotides, the CDR3 is TGTGCCACCAGCAGGGACAGGAAAAACACTGAAGCTTTCTTT. The complete variable domain, with remaining parts taken from reference TRBV15 and TRBJ1-1, reads DAMVIQNPRYQVTQFGKPVTLSCSQTLNHNVMYWYQQKSSQAPKLLFHYYDKDFNNEADTPDNFQSRRPNTSFCFLDIRSPGLGDTAMYLCATSRDRKNTEAFFGQGTRLTVV.